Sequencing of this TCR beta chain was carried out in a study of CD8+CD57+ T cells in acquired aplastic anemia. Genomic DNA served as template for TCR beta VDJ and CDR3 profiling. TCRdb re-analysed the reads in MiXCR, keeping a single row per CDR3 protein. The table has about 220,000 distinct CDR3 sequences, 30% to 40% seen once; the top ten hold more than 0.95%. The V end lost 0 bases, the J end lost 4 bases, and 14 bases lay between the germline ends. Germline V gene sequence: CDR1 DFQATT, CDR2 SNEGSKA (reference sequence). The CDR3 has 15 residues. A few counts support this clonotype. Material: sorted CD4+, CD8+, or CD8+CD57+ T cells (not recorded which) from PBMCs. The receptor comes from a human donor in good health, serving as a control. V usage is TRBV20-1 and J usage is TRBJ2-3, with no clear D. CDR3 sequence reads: CSARDSGKIADTQYF. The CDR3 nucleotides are TGCAGTGCTAGAGATTCGGGTAAAATCGCAGATACGCAGTATTTT.